This entry lists 15 T cell receptor beta chains sequenced from one sample in a study of shared clonotypes between healthy human individuals. The table came from immunoSEQ multiplex PCR; TCRdb's copy has only in-frame clones and leaves some out. The sample lists about 610,000 clones, around 97% occurring once. Material for sequencing was naive CD4+ T cells sorted from blood. Subset given: CD45RA+ positively selected. These receptors were collected from a woman in her twenties or thirties in good health.

J is TRBJ2-1 and V is TRBV19; 11 bases agree with TRBD2. The length of the CDR3 is 15 residues. The germline V gene has CDR1 LNHDA and CDR2 SQIVND (reference sequence). Losses at the gene ends were 3 bases for V and 4 bases for J; bases not matched to a gene: 2. The CDR3 loop is CASSMGLAEYNEQFF. CDR3 DNA: TGTGCCAGTAGTATGGGACTAGCGGAATACAATGAGCAGTTCTTC.

This chain joins TRBV6-1 and TRBJ2-3; no firm D call. The V gene lost 3 bases and the J gene lost 5 bases, with 12 bases spanning the gap. Germline CDR1 reads MNHNS; CDR2 reads SASEGT. This CDR3 has 14 amino acids. The CDR3 spells CASSEVVRQDTQYF. CDR3 in DNA: TGTGCCAGCAGTGAGGTCGTTCGGCAAGATACGCAGTATTTT.

This clone was detected once. The chain uses TRBV7-9 and TRBJ2-7; 7 bases match TRBD1. The CDR3 has 16 amino acids. The germline V gene encodes CDR1 SEHNR and CDR2 FQNEAQ (reference sequence). With V trimmed by 1 base and J by 3 bases, 9 bases remained unmatched. CDR3 nucleotide sequence: TGTGCCAGCAGCTTAGTCCCTCCGGGACAGATCTACGAGCAGTACTTC. It codes for CASSLVPPGQIYEQYF.

The count of this clone is one. This chain uses TRBV7-1 with TRBJ1-1; D is uncertain. TRBV7-1 is recorded as an ORF, its role being uncertain. The length of the CDR3 is 15 residues. V was trimmed by 4 bases and J by 3 bases, leaving 15 bases between them. The DNA for the CDR3 is TGTGCCAGCAGCTTAGCTGTGGGCGCGGACACTGAAGCTTTCTTT. Translated, it gives CASSLAVGADTEAFF.

This clone was found once. The chain employs TRBV5-1 and TRBJ2-6; D possibly uses TRBD1 or TRBD2 (5 bases each). CDR1 and CDR2 from the germline V gene are SGHRS and YFSETQ. This CDR3 spans 17 amino acids. Deletions cut 0 bases from V and 1 base from J, with 11 bases between. The chain's CDR3 is CASSLERGPSGANVLTF. CDR3 coding DNA: TGCGCCAGCAGCTTGGAACGGGGCCCATCTGGGGCCAACGTCCTGACTTTC.

The V gene is TRBV5-4, the J gene TRBJ2-2; D unresolved. V was pared by 2 bases and J by 3 bases, with 5 bases between. This CDR3 has 13 amino acids. Germline V CDR1 and CDR2: SGHNT, YYREEE (reference sequence). CDR3 sequence reads: CASSLSDTGELFF. CDR3 in DNA: TGTGCCAGCAGCTTATCGGACACCGGGGAGCTGTTTTTT.

J is TRBJ1-2 and V is TRBV28, with D uncertain. The CDR3 is made up of 12 amino acids. Germline CDR1 and CDR2: MDHEN and SYDVKM. Trimming pared 5 bases from V and 4 bases from J, leaving 8 bases between. The CDR3 region is CASSPTGYGYTF. CDR3 coding DNA: TGTGCCAGCAGTCCAACGGGCTATGGCTACACCTTC.

This chain uses TRBV7-8 with TRBJ2-7; D gene ambiguous. The CDR3 has 15 residues. Deletions cut 1 base from V and 6 bases from J, with 16 bases between. Germline V gene data show CDR1 as SGHVS and CDR2 as FQNEAQ. CDR3: CASSLVWAYQGEQYF. The DNA for the CDR3 is TGTGCCAGCAGCTTAGTCTGGGCCTACCAAGGCGAGCAGTACTTC. The variable domain in full, completed from reference TRBV7-8 and TRBJ2-7, reads GAGVSQSPRYKVAKRGQDVALRCDPISGHVSLFWYQQALGQGPEFLTYFQNEAQLDKSGLPSDRFFAERPEGSVSTLKIQRTQQEDSAVYLCASSLVWAYQGEQYFGPGTRLTVT.

The chain is built from TRBV27 and TRBJ2-7; a possible D gene is TRBD2 (6 bases). The germline V gene encodes CDR1 MNHEY and CDR2 SMNVEV (reference sequence). The CDR3 extends over 15 amino acids. Trimming took off 7 bases at V and 3 bases at J, with 19 bases between the two ends. The CDR3 DNA reads TGTGCCAGCACCCCCCGAACGGGAGCTTTCTACGAGCAGTACTTC. This codes for CASTPRTGAFYEQYF.

The rearrangement joins TRBV6-6 to TRBJ2-7, with TRBD2 matching over 15 bases. Per the germline V gene, CDR1 is MNHNY and CDR2 is SVGAGI (reference sequence). CDR3 length: 15 residues. Unmatched junction bases numbered 6, after V lost 5 bases and J lost 7 bases. The CDR3 protein is CASSKGLAGGEEQYF. The CDR3 DNA sequence: TGTGCCAGCAGTAAGGGACTAGCGGGAGGCGAAGAGCAGTACTTC.

V is TRBV10-3 and J is TRBJ1-2; possible D gene TRBD1, 5 bases. CDR1 and CDR2 from the germline V gene are ENHRY and SYGVKD. V lost 2 bases and J lost 4, with 11 bases in between. The CDR3 consists of 14 residues. The CDR3 bases are TGTGCCATCAGTGAGGGGGGGGAGACCTATGGCTACACCTTC. It is translated as CAISEGGETYGYTF.

The chain recombines TRBV7-7 with TRBJ2-3; 14 nucleotides align to TRBD2. Trimming cost V 6 bases and J 4 bases; bases outside gene matches: 6. CDR1 SSHAT and CDR2 FNYEAQ come from the germline V gene (reference sequence). The CDR3 has 16 residues. The CDR3 DNA reads TGTGCCAGCAGTCGGGGACTAGCGGGAGCCTCAGATACGCAGTATTTT. Translated: CASSRGLAGASDTQYF.

This clone was found once. The CDR3 DNA reads as TGTGCCAGCAGTTATTCTCGGACTAGGAATGAGCAGTTCTTC. This sequence encodes CASSYSRTRNEQFF. V and J are TRBV6-5 and TRBJ2-1, with 7 bases matching TRBD2. This CDR3 is 14 amino acids long. V shed 3 bases and J 7 bases; nucleotides not matched to a gene: 6. Germline values: CDR1 MNHEY, CDR2 SVGAGI.

The CDR3: CASSLDRVYTDTQYF. The CDR3 region has the DNA TGTGCCAGCAGCCTTGACAGGGTCTACACAGATACGCAGTATTTT. V is TRBV2 and J is TRBJ2-3, with 7 nucleotides matching TRBD1. The germline V gene encodes CDR1 SNHLY and CDR2 FYNNEI. The CDR3 contains 15 residues. Trimming took 6 bases from V and 2 from J; bases not matched to a gene: 8. Together with reference TRBV2 and TRBJ2-3, the CDR3 gives the full variable domain: EPEVTQTPSHQVTQMGQEVILRCVPISNHLYFYWYRQILGQKVEFLVSFYNNEISEKSEIFDDQFSVERPDGSNFTLKIRSTKLEDSAMYFCASSLDRVYTDTQYFGPGTRLTVL.

V is TRBV6-6 and J is TRBJ1-1; perhaps TRBD1 as D (5 bases). This CDR3 contains 14 residues. The germline gives CDR1 MNHNY, CDR2 SVGAGI (reference sequence). V lost 6 bases to trimming and J lost 3 bases, with 14 bases between them. The CDR3: CASSSPRGDTEAFF. The CDR3 DNA is TGTGCCAGCAGCTCACCCCGGGGGGACACTGAAGCTTTCTTT.